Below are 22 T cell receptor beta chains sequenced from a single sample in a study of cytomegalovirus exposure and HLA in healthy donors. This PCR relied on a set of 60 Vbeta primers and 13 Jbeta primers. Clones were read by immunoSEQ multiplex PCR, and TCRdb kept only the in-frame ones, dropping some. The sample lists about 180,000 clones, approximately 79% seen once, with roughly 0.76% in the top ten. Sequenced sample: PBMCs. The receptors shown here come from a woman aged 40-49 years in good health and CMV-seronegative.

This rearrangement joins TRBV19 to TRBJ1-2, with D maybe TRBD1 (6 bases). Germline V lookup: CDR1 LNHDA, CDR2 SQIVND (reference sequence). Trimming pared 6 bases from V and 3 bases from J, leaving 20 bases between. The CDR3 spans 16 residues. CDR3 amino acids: CASRGGAVAADYGYTF. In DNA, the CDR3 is TGTGCCAGTAGAGGGGGGGCGGTGGCGGCGGACTATGGCTACACCTTC.

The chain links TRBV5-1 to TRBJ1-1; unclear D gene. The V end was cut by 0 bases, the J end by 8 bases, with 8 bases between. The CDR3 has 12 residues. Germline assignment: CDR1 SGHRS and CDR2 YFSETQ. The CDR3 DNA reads TGCGCCAGCAGCTTGGTGCGGGAGGAAGCTTTCTTT. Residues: CASSLVREEAFF.

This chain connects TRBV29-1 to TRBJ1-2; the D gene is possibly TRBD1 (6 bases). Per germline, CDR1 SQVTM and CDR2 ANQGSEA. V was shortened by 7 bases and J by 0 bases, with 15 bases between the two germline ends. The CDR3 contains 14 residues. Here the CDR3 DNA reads TGCAGCGCCGGGGAACAGGGAGCTAACTATGGCTACACCTTC. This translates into CSAGEQGANYGYTF.

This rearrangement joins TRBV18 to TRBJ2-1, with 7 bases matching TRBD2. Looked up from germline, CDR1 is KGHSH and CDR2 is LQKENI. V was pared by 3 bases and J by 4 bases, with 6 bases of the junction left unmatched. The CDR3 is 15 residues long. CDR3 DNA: TGTGCCAGCTCACCGAGCGGGGAAGGTTACAATGAGCAGTTCTTC. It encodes CASSPSGEGYNEQFF.

The CDR3 bases are TGTGCCAGTAGTTTTCTGTACCAAGAGACCCAGTACTTC. Amino acids: CASSFLYQETQYF. V and J are TRBV19 and TRBJ2-5; D uncertain. The ends were cut back, 5 bases at V and 0 bases at J, with 7 bases in the middle. Germline lookup yields CDR1 LNHDA and CDR2 SQIVND (reference sequence). The CDR3 contains 13 residues.

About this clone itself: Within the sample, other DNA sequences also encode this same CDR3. CDR3 sequence: CASSLAWRPYEQYF. Written as DNA, the CDR3 is TGTGCCAGCAGCTTAGCTTGGCGGCCCTACGAGCAGTACTTC. V gene TRBV7-2 combines with J gene TRBJ2-7; D gene unclear. V lost 0 bases, J lost 2 bases, and 8 bases lay in between. This CDR3 region has 14 residues. Germline lookup yields CDR1 SGHTA and CDR2 FQGNSA.

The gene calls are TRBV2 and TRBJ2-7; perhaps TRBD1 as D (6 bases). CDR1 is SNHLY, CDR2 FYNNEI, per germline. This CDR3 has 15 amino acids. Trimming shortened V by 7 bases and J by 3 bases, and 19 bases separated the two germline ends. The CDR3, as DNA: TGTGCCAGCAAGGGGGACGGGGCCTTAAACTACGAGCAGTACTTC. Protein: CASKGDGALNYEQYF.

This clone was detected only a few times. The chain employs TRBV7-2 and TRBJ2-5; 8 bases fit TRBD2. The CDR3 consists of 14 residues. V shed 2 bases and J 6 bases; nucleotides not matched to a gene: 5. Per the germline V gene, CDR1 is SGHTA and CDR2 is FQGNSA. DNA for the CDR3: TGTGCCAGCAGCTTAAACAAGCGGGAGAAGACCCAGTACTTC. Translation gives CASSLNKREKTQYF.

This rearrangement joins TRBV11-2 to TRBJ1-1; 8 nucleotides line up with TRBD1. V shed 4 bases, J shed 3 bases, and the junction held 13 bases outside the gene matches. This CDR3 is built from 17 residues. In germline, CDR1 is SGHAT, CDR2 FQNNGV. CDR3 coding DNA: TGTGCCAGCAGCTCCCCGGGACAGGCCCTAGGGGACACTGAAGCTTTCTTT. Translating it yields CASSSPGQALGDTEAFF.

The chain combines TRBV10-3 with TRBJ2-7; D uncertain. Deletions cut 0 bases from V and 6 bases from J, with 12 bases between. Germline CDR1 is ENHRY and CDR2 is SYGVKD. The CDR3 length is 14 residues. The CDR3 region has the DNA TGTGCCATCAGTGAGTCGATTACTGTTTTCGAGCAGTACTTC. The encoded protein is CAISESITVFEQYF.

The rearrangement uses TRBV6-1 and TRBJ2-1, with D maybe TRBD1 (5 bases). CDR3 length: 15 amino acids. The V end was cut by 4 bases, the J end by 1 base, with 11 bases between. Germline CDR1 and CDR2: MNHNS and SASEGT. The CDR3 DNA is TGTGCCAGCAGTGCTCAGGGTCGGTCCTACAATGAGCAGTTCTTC. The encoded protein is CASSAQGRSYNEQFF.

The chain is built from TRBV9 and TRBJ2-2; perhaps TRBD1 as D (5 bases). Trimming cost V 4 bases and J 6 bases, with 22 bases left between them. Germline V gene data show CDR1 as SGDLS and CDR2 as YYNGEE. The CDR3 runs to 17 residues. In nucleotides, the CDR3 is TGTGCCAGCAGCCCAACCATTCAGGGCCTGGGCCCCGGGGAGCTGTTTTTT. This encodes CASSPTIQGLGPGELFF.

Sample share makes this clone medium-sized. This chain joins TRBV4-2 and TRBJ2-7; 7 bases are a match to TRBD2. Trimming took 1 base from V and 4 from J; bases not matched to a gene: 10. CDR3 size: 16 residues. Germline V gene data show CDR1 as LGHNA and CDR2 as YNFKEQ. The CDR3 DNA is TGTGCCAGCAGCCAAGCCGGCTCCGGGACTATATACGAGCAGTACTTC. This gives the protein CASSQAGSGTIYEQYF.

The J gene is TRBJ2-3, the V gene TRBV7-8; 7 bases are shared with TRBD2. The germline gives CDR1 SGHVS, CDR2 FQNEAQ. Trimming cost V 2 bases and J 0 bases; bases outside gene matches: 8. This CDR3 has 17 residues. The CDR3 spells CASSLRPSGTSTDTQYF. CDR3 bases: TGTGCCAGCAGCTTAAGGCCTAGCGGCACTAGCACAGATACGCAGTATTTT.

The CDR3 protein is CASSGDRGPDTQYF. For the CDR3, the DNA is TGTGCCAGCAGTGGGGACAGGGGGCCAGATACGCAGTATTTT. V is TRBV2 and J is TRBJ2-3; 12 bases agree with TRBD1. Germline CDR1 is SNHLY and CDR2 is FYNNEI. With V trimmed by 4 bases and J by 4 bases, 0 bases remained unmatched. There are 14 residues in the CDR3.

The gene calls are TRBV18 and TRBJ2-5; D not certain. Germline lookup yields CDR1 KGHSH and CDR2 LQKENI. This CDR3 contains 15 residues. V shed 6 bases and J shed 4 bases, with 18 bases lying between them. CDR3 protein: CASSSRKESVETQYF. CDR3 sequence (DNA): TGTGCCAGCTCCAGTCGCAAGGAGTCGGTAGAGACCCAGTACTTC.

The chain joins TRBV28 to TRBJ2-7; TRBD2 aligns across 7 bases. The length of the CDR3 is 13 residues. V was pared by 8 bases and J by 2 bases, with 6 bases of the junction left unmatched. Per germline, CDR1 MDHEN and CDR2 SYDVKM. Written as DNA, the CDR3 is TGTGCCAGCGGGGGGGGGTTCCCCTACGAGCAGTACTTC. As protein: CASGGGFPYEQYF.

In DNA, the CDR3 is TGTGCCAGTAGTATAGGGGGGACAGGGTCGCATGAAGATACGCAGTATTTT. Its translation: CASSIGGTGSHEDTQYF. The chain is built from TRBV19 and TRBJ2-3; TRBD1 matches 9 bases. Germline trimming cut 1 base from V and 5 bases from J; bases unmatched to any gene: 10. This CDR3 has 17 residues. The germline V gene encodes CDR1 LNHDA and CDR2 SQIVND (reference sequence).

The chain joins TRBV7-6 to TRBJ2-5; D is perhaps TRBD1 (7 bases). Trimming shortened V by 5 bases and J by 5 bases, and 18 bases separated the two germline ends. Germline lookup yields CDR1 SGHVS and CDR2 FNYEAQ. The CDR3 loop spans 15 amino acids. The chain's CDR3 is CASSMEGGGGETQYF. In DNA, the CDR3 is TGTGCCAGCAGCATGGAAGGTGGAGGGGGCGAGACCCAGTACTTC.

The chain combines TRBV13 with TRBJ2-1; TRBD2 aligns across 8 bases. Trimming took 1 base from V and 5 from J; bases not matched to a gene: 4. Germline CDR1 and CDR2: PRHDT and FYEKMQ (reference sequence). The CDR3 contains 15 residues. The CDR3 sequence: CASSLAGGRNNEQFF. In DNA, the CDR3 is TGTGCCAGCAGCTTAGCGGGAGGGAGGAACAATGAGCAGTTCTTC.

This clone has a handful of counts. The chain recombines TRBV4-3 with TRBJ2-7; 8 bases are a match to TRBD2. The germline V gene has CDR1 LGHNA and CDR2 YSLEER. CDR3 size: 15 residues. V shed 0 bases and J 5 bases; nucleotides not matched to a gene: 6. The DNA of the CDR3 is TGCGCCAGCAGCCAAGATCGGGGGGGAGGGGACGAGCAGTACTTC. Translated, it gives CASSQDRGGGDEQYF.

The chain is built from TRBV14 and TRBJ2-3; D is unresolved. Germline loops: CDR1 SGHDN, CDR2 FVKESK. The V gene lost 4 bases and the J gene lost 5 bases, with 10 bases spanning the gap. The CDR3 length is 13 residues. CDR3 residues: CASSRDLRDTQYF. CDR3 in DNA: TGTGCCAGCAGCCGAGATTTGAGAGATACGCAGTATTTT.